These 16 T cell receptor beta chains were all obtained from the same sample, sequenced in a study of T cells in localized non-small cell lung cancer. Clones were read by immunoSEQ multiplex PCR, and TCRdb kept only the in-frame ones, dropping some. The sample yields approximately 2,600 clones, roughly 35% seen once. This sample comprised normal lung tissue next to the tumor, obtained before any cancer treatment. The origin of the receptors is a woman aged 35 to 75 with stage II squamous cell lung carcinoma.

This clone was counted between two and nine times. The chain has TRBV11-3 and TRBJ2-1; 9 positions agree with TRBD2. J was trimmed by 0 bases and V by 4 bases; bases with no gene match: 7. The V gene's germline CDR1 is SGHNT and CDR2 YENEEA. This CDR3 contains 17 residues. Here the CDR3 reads CASSSDLAGRSYNEQFF. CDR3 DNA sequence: TGTGCCAGCAGCTCGGACCTAGCGGGACGCTCCTACAATGAGCAGTTCTTC.

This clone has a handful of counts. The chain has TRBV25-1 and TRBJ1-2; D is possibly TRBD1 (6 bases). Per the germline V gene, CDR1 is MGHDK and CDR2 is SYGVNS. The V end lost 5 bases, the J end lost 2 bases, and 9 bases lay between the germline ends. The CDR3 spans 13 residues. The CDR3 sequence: CASSLGTNYGYTF. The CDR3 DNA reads TGTGCCAGCAGTCTGGGGACAAACTATGGCTACACCTTC.

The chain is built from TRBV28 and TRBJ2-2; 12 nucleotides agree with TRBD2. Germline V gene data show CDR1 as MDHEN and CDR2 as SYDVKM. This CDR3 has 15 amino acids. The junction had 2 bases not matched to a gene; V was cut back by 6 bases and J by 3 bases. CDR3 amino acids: CASRSSGGDTGELFF. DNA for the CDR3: TGTGCCAGCAGATCTAGCGGGGGGGACACCGGGGAGCTGTTTTTT.

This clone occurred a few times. The chain's CDR3 is CASSPGQDFYNEQFF. The CDR3 DNA reads TGTGCCAGCAGCCCTGGACAGGACTTTTACAATGAGCAGTTCTTC. The J gene is TRBJ2-1, the V gene TRBV7-4; TRBD1 agrees at 7 bases. Trimming cost V 5 bases and J 4 bases; bases outside gene matches: 8. Per the germline V gene, CDR1 is SGHVT and CDR2 is SQSDAQ. The CDR3 sequence is 15 residues long.

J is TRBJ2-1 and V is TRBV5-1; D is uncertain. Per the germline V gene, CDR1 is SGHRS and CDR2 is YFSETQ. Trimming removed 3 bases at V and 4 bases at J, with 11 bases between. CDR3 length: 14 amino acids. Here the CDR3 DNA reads TGCGCCAGCAGCTCCCTGGAGCGTTACAATGAGCAGTTCTTC. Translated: CASSSLERYNEQFF.

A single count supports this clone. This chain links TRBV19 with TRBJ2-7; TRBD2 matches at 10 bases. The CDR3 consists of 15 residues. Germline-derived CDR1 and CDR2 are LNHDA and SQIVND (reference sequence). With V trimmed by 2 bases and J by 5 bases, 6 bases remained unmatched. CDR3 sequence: CASSITSSGRNEQYF. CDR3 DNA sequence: TGTGCCAGTAGTATAACTTCTAGCGGGAGAAACGAGCAGTACTTC.

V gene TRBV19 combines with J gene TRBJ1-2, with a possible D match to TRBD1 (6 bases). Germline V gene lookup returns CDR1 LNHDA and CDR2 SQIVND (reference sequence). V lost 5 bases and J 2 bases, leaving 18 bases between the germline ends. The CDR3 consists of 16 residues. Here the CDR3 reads CASSLGGSTLNYGYTF. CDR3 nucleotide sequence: TGTGCCAGTAGTCTAGGGGGTTCGACCCTGAACTATGGCTACACCTTC.

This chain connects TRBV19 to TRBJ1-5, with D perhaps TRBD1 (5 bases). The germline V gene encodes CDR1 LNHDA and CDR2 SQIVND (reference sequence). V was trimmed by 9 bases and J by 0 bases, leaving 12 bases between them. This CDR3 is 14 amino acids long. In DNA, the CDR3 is TGTGCCAGCCGGGACTCCTATAGCAATCAGCCCCAGCATTTT. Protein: CASRDSYSNQPQHF. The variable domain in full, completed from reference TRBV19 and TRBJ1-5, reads DGGITQSPKYLFRKEGQNVTLSCEQNLNHDAMYWYRQDPGQGLRLIYYSQIVNDFQKGDIAEGYSVSREKKESFPLTVTSAQKNPTAFYLCASRDSYSNQPQHFGDGTRLSIL.

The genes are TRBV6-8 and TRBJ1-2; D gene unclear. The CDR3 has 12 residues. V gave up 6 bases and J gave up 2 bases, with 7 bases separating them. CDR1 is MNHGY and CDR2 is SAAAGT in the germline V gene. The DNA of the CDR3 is TGTGCCAGCAGCGTTGACAACTATGGCTACACCTTC. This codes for CASSVDNYGYTF.

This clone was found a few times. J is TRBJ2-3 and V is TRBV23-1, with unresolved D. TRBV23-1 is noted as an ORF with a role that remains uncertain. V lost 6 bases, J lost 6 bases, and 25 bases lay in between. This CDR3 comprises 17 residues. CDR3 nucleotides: TGCGCCAGCAGCCAAGCCCCGATGGGGTCGGATTTGGATACGCAGTATTTT. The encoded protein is CASSQAPMGSDLDTQYF.

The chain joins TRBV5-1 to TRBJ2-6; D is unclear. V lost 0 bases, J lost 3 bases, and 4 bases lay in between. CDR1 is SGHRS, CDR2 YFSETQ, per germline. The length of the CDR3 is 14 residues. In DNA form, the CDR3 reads TGCGCCAGCAGCTTGGACGGTGGGGCCAACGTCCTGACTTTC. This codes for CASSLDGGANVLTF.

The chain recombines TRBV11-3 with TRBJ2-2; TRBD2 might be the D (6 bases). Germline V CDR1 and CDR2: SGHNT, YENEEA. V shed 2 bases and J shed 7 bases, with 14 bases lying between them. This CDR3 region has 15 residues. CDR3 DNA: TGTGCCAGCAGCTTACACGGGGGTTCTGTCGGGGAGCTGTTTTTT. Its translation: CASSLHGGSVGELFF. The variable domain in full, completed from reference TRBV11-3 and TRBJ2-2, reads EAGVVQSPRYKIIEKKQPVAFWCNPISGHNTLYWYLQNLGQGPELLIRYENEEAVDDSQLPKDRFSAERLKGVDSTLKIQPAELGDSAVYLCASSLHGGSVGELFFGEGSRLTVL.

The CDR3 region is CASKDTANTGELFF. CDR3 sequence (DNA): TGTGCCTCAAAGGACACGGCGAACACCGGGGAGCTGTTTTTT. This chain uses TRBV15 with TRBJ2-2, with a weak D call TRBD1 (5 bases). The CDR3 spans 14 residues. Trimming removed 11 bases from V and 0 bases from J, with 13 bases in between. Germline-derived CDR1 and CDR2 are LNHNV and YYDKDF (reference sequence).

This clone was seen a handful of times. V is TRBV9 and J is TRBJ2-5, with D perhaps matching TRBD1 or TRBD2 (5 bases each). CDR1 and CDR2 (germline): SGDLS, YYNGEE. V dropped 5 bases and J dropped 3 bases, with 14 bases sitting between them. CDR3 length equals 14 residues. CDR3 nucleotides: TGTGCCAGCAGTAGGGACCTGGGGGAAGAGACCCAGTACTTC. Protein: CASSRDLGEETQYF.

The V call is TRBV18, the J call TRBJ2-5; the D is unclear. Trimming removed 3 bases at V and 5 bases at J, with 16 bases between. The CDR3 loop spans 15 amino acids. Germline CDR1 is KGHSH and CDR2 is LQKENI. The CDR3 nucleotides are TGTGCCAGCTCACCCGCCGCAGGCAGTGGGGAGACCCAGTACTTC. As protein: CASSPAAGSGETQYF.

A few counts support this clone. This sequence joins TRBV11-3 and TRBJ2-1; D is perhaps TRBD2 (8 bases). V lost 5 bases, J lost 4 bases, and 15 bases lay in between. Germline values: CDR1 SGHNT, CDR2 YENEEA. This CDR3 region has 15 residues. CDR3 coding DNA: TGTGCCAGCAGCCACCGGGAGGGGGCTTACAATGAGCAGTTCTTC. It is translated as CASSHREGAYNEQFF.